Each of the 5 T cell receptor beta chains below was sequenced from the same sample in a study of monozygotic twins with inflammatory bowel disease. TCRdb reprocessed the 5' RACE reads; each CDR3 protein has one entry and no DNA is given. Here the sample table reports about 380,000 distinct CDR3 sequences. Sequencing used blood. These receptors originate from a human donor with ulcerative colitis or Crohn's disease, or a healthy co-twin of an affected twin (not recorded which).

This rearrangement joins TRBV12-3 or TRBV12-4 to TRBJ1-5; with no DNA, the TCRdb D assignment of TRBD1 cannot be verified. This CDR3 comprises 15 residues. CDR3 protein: CASRPPGNINQPQHF.

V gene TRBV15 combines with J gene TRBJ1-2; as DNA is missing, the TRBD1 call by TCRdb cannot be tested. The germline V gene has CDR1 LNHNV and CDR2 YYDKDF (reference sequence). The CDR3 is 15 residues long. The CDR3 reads CATSQRGTGGEGYTF.

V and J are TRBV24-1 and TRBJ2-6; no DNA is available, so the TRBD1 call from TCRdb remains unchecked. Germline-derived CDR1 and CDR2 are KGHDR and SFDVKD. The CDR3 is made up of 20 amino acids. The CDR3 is CATSDRLGDSPDSGANVLTF.

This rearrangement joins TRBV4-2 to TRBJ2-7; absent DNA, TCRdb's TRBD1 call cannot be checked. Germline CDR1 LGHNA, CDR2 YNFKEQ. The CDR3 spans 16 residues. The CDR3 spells CASSQDQGTAAYEQYF.

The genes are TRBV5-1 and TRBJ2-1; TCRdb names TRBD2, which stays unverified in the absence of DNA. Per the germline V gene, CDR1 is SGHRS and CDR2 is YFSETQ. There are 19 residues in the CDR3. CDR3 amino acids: CASSEPGTSGGAPYNEQFF.